This TCR beta chain appears in the sequencing data of a study of OX40 agonist ivuxolimab in advanced cancers. Data came from immunoSEQ multiplex PCR; TCRdb stores just in-frame clones and leaves some out. The sample consists of about 31,000 clones, 70% to 80% of them appearing once. The V segment lost 0 bases and the J segment 6 bases; nucleotides outside the gene matches: 6. Germline CDR1 and CDR2: MNHNY and SVGAGI (reference sequence). The CDR3 runs to 16 residues. Worth noting for this clone: Its antigen is not known.

Study-wide results and limits: Undetermined was the antigen specificity of the expanded peripheral T cells.

The chain is built from TRBV6-6 and TRBJ1-5; TRBD1 agrees at 9 bases. The receptor's source is an adult with an advanced solid tumor such as melanoma, head and neck, liver or kidney cancer. The specimen was CD4+ or CD8+ T cells sorted from blood, collected in a trial of the OX40 agonist ivuxolimab. CDR3 amino acids: CASSYSWTGESQPQHF. The CDR3 bases are TGTGCCAGCAGTTACTCGTGGACAGGGGAAAGTCAGCCCCAGCATTTT.